The 23 T cell receptor beta chains below come from one sample, sequenced in a study of T cell changes during pregnancy in multiple sclerosis. Sequencing was performed with immunoSEQ multiplex PCR; in TCRdb, only in-frame clones are kept and a portion is missing. This table holds around 60,000 clones, roughly nine tenths found once. Sequencing was performed on CD4+ T cells from peripheral blood mononuclear cells, taken after pregnancy. Source of these receptors: a female donor in good health, enrolled as a control in a pregnancy study.

The chain recombines TRBV18 with TRBJ1-1, with D possibly being TRBD1 (6 bases). Trimming took 6 bases from V and 4 from J, leaving 12 bases between them. The CDR3 totals 13 residues. The germline V gene encodes CDR1 KGHSH and CDR2 LQKENI. CDR3 DNA sequence: TGTGCCAGCTCCCCAGGGGCTCGCACTGAAGCTTTCTTT. It is translated as CASSPGARTEAFF.

The rearrangement uses TRBV5-4 and TRBJ2-2, with D possibly being TRBD1 (5 bases). The V and J ends lost 6 bases and 6 bases respectively, with 12 bases between them. The CDR3 has 13 amino acids. The germline gives CDR1 SGHNT, CDR2 YYREEE (reference sequence). DNA for the CDR3: TGTGCCAGCAAAGGGGATTCGGCCGGGGAGCTGTTTTTT. As protein: CASKGDSAGELFF.

The chain uses TRBV19 and TRBJ1-6, with 8 nucleotides matching TRBD1. V was pared by 5 bases and J by 5 bases, with 8 bases of the junction left unmatched. The CDR3 sequence is 16 residues long. Germline assignment: CDR1 LNHDA and CDR2 SQIVND (reference sequence). CDR3 sequence: CASSSGQVANNSPLHF. The CDR3 bases are TGTGCCAGTAGTTCGGGACAGGTTGCTAATAATTCACCCCTCCACTTT.

The V and J genes are TRBV5-1 and TRBJ1-1; 10 nucleotides agree with TRBD1. CDR3 length equals 14 residues. The germline CDR1 and CDR2 sequences are SGHRS and YFSETQ. Germline trimming cut 3 bases from V and 3 bases from J; bases unmatched to any gene: 2. CDR3 sequence (DNA): TGCGCCAGCAGCTCCGGGACAGGGGACACTGAAGCTTTCTTT. This translates into CASSSGTGDTEAFF.

This rearrangement joins TRBV4-3 to TRBJ2-3, with TRBD2 matching over 7 bases. V was pared by 0 bases and J by 7 bases, with 7 bases of the junction left unmatched. The CDR3 extends over 15 amino acids. CDR1 is LGHNA and CDR2 is YSLEER in the germline V gene. This CDR3 is CASSQESGGGNTQYF. The DNA for the CDR3 is TGCGCCAGCAGCCAAGAGTCCGGGGGAGGGAATACGCAGTATTTT.

The rearrangement joins TRBV7-2 to TRBJ1-2, with D possibly TRBD1 on 5 matching bases. Deletions cut 3 bases from V and 7 bases from J, with 12 bases between. The CDR3 is made up of 13 amino acids. Germline CDR1 reads SGHTA; CDR2 reads FQGNSA. The CDR3 reads CASSLGQGGGYTF. The DNA of the CDR3 is TGTGCCAGCAGCTTGGGTCAGGGTGGTGGCTACACCTTC.

The chain has TRBV15 and TRBJ1-6; 7 bases align to TRBD1. This CDR3 is built from 20 residues. Germline V lookup: CDR1 LNHNV, CDR2 YYDKDF (reference sequence). V was pared by 3 bases and J by 7 bases, with 21 bases of the junction left unmatched. The CDR3 loop reads CATSRDGVRQGYGPNSPLHF. Here the CDR3 DNA reads TGTGCCACCAGCAGGGACGGGGTTAGACAGGGATACGGTCCGAATTCACCCCTCCACTTT. Based on the CDR3 plus reference TRBV15 and TRBJ1-6, the full variable domain is DAMVIQNPRYQVTQFGKPVTLSCSQTLNHNVMYWYQQKSSQAPKLLFHYYDKDFNNEADTPDNFQSRRPNTSFCFLDIRSPGLGDTAMYLCATSRDGVRQGYGPNSPLHFGNGTRLTVT.

This rearrangement joins TRBV4-1 to TRBJ2-3, with 9 nucleotides matching TRBD2. CDR3 size: 16 residues. Germline V lookup: CDR1 MGHRA, CDR2 YSYEKL. V was clipped by 2 bases and J by 0 bases; unmatched bases: 3. The CDR3 region is CASSQRAGGSTDTQYF. The CDR3 bases are TGCGCCAGCAGCCAACGAGCGGGGGGCAGCACAGATACGCAGTATTTT.

V is TRBV30 and J is TRBJ2-5, with 8 bases fitting TRBD1. Germline lookup yields CDR1 GTSNPN and CDR2 SVGIG (reference sequence). V lost 4 bases, J lost 1 base, and 5 bases stayed unmatched. This CDR3 contains 14 residues. The CDR3 DNA reads TGTGCCTGGACGAGGACAGGGTTCCAAGAGACCCAGTACTTC. It encodes CAWTRTGFQETQYF.

This sequence joins TRBV6-5 and TRBJ1-4; D may be TRBD1 (6 bases). V was pared by 4 bases and J by 4 bases, with 13 bases between. The CDR3 is made up of 15 amino acids. Germline V gene data show CDR1 as MNHEY and CDR2 as SVGAGI. Written as DNA, the CDR3 is TGTGCCAGCAGTTTCACAGGGAGCTTTAATGAAAAACTGTTTTTT. It yields the protein CASSFTGSFNEKLFF.

DNA of the CDR3: TGTGCCAGCAGCTTGGCGGGAGGGCGGGTGGAAGCTTTCTTT. Translating gives CASSLAGGRVEAFF. The chain links TRBV7-9 to TRBJ1-1; D is undetermined. Germline V gene sequence: CDR1 SEHNR, CDR2 FQNEAQ (reference sequence). V shed 3 bases and J shed 8 bases, with 16 bases lying between them. This CDR3 has 14 residues.

The V and J genes are TRBV4-1 and TRBJ2-5; TRBD2 matches 11 bases. Trimming cost V 4 bases and J 2 bases; bases outside gene matches: 15. The germline V gene has CDR1 MGHRA and CDR2 YSYEKL. This CDR3 region has 19 residues. The CDR3 region is CASSRLFSGGGTLQETQYF. DNA of the CDR3: TGCGCCAGCAGCCGCTTATTTAGCGGGGGGGGAACCTTACAAGAGACCCAGTACTTC.

V gene TRBV27 combines with J gene TRBJ2-2; TRBD2 matches at 7 bases. The CDR3 contains 15 residues. V lost 4 bases, J lost 4 bases, and 6 bases stayed unmatched. Germline CDR1 is MNHEY and CDR2 is SMNVEV (reference sequence). CDR3: CASSSSGGATGELFF. CDR3 sequence (DNA): TGTGCCAGCAGTTCTAGCGGAGGGGCCACCGGGGAGCTGTTTTTT.

V is TRBV9 and J is TRBJ1-3; no clear D gene. The CDR3 has 14 residues. Germline loops: CDR1 SGDLS, CDR2 YYNGEE. Trimming shortened V by 4 bases and J by 9 bases, and 17 bases separated the two germline ends. CDR3 sequence: CASSLTSGFGTIYF. The CDR3, as DNA: TGTGCCAGCAGCCTCACGTCGGGTTTTGGCACCATATATTTT.

The V call is TRBV27, the J call TRBJ1-2; D is unresolved. This CDR3 has 15 residues. V was clipped by 4 bases and J by 3 bases, with 15 bases between them. Germline CDR1 is MNHEY and CDR2 is SMNVEV (reference sequence). The CDR3 DNA reads as TGTGCCAGCAGTTCCAGGTTCGGCCCGGACTATGGCTACACCTTC. Its protein is CASSSRFGPDYGYTF.

The chain has TRBV9 and TRBJ1-4, with a weak D call TRBD1 (5 bases). The CDR3 sequence is 14 residues long. Germline loops: CDR1 SGDLS, CDR2 YYNGEE. V was clipped by 0 bases and J by 11 bases, with 14 bases between them. Written as DNA, the CDR3 is TGTGCCAGCAGCGTAGCTGGGGACCGGGAGAAACTGTTTTTT. Protein product: CASSVAGDREKLFF.

This sequence joins TRBV15 and TRBJ2-2; 8 bases are shared with TRBD2. The CDR3 is made up of 17 amino acids. Germline V lookup: CDR1 LNHNV, CDR2 YYDKDF (reference sequence). With V trimmed by 0 bases and J by 4 bases, 7 bases remained unmatched. Here the CDR3 DNA reads TGTGCCACCAGCAGAGATGTTACTAGCGGACGCACCGGGGAGCTGTTTTTT. The encoded protein is CATSRDVTSGRTGELFF.

The chain carries TRBV9 and TRBJ2-3; TRBD2 agrees at 15 bases. Looked up from germline, CDR1 is SGDLS and CDR2 is YYNGEE. CDR3 length: 17 amino acids. Germline trimming cut 0 bases from V and 4 bases from J; bases unmatched to any gene: 3. The CDR3 protein is CASSVVGLAGGADTQYF. In DNA form, the CDR3 reads TGTGCCAGCAGCGTAGTAGGACTAGCGGGGGGGGCAGATACGCAGTATTTT.

About this clone itself: A junction end diverges from the germline sequence, so it may reflect a read error. This chain joins TRBV7-7 and TRBJ2-3; TRBD2 agrees at 8 bases. The CDR3 spans 15 residues. Per the germline V gene, CDR1 is SSHAT and CDR2 is FNYEAQ (reference sequence). CDR3 loop: CASSVTSGITDTQYF. In DNA, the CDR3 is TGTGCTAGCAGCGTTACTAGCGGAATCACAGATACGCAGTATTTT.

The V and J genes are TRBV21-1 and TRBJ2-7; the table's D call TRBD1 went unverified against the DNA. TRBV21-1 is labeled a pseudogene. The CDR3 runs to 15 residues. The CDR3 DNA reads as TGTGCCAGCAATCGTCGGACAGGAGGCGAGTCCGAGCAGTACTTC. Translating it yields CASNRRTGGESEQYF.

The chain has TRBV4-3 and TRBJ1-2; 9 bases agree with TRBD1. This CDR3 has 15 residues. J was trimmed by 0 bases and V by 6 bases; bases with no gene match: 5. Germline V gene sequence: CDR1 LGHNA, CDR2 YSLEER. CDR3 DNA: TGCGCCAGCAGACAGGGGGCCAGCCCTAACTATGGCTACACCTTC. It encodes CASRQGASPNYGYTF.

This rearrangement joins TRBV30 to TRBJ2-3, with TRBD1 matching over 8 bases. The germline V gene has CDR1 GTSNPN and CDR2 SVGIG (reference sequence). The J segment lost 7 bases and the V segment lost 5 bases, leaving 5 bases of the junction unmatched. The CDR3 has 12 amino acids. This chain's CDR3 is CAWDRGVHTQYF. CDR3 DNA: TGTGCCTGGGACAGGGGAGTACATACGCAGTATTTT.

V and J are TRBV14 and TRBJ2-7; 7 bases are a match to TRBD1. The V and J ends lost 1 base and 2 bases, in that order; junction bases with no gene match: 5. Germline V gene sequence: CDR1 SGHDN, CDR2 FVKESK. The CDR3 has 15 amino acids. The CDR3 is CASSQASTGAYEQYF. The CDR3 DNA reads as TGTGCCAGCAGCCAAGCCTCAACAGGGGCCTACGAGCAGTACTTC. The full variable domain, in which reference TRBV14 and TRBJ2-7 provide the parts outside the CDR3, is EAGVTQFPSHSVIEKGQTVTLRCDPISGHDNLYWYRRVMGKEIKFLLHFVKESKQDESGMPNNRFLAERTGGTYSTLKVQPAELEDSGVYFCASSQASTGAYEQYFGPGTRLTVT.